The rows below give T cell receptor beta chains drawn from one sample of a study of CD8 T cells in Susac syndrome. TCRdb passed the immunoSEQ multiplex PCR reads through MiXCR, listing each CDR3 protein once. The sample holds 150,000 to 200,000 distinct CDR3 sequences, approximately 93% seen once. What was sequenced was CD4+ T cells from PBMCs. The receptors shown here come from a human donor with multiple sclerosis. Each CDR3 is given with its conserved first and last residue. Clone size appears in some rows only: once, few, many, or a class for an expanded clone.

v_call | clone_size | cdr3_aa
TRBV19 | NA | CASSSGQGRSGANVLTF
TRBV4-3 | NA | CASSQDLAGHTDTQYF
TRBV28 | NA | CASSLPQGRETQYF
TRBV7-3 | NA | CASSPNPDRDGYTF
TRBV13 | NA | CASSYHLGGTVVTEAFF
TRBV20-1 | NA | CSARGTVLMGTQYF
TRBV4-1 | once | CASSQSPGTGVETQYF
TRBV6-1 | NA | CASSEFTSGGETQYF
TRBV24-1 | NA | CATSTSGAWGTGANVLTF
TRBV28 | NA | CASSTIAPAGDNEQFF
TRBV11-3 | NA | CASSLKTGVVEETQYF
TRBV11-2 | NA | CASSLRGTSTRGGFF
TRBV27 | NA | CASSLTYRQPQHF
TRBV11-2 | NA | CASSRNGGEKLFF
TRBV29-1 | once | CSVVLVSGVFTDTQYF
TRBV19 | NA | CASSLLGGIYGTLHF
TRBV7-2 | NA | CASSLALAGGQETQYF
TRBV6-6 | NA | CASSRGTGVGIQYF
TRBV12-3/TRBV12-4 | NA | CASTSSSSEQYF
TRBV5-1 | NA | CASSVGTGGGEKLFF
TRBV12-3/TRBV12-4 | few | CASSYTGELFF
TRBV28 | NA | CASRISGGDTGELFF
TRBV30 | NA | CAWSYGDNQPQHF
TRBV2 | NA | CASSDQAVRVINEQYF
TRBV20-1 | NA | CSASDPGGTYEQYF